The 14 T cell receptor beta chains reported below all come from one sample, sequenced in a study of CD8 T cells in Susac syndrome. With random hexamers, reverse transcription was performed on about 0.5 to 1 ug of RNA. Via MiXCR, TCRdb re-called the immunoSEQ multiplex PCR reads, giving one row per CDR3 protein. The sample contains 400,000 or so distinct CDR3 sequences, around 83% of which appear only once. The material sequenced was CD8+ T cells from PBMCs. The receptors were gathered from a human donor with multiple sclerosis.

The chain carries TRBV4-2 and TRBJ2-3, with 7 bases lining up with TRBD2. Germline CDR1 is LGHNA and CDR2 is YNFKEQ. The CDR3 length is 16 residues. Unmatched junction bases numbered 3, after V lost 0 bases and J lost 0 bases. CDR3: CASSQEAGSSTDTQYF. The CDR3 coding sequence is TGTGCCAGCAGCCAAGAAGCGGGGAGCAGCACAGATACGCAGTATTTT.

This sequence joins TRBV27 and TRBJ2-1, with 13 bases matching TRBD2. V lost 4 bases to trimming and J lost 8 bases; unmatched junction nucleotides: 8. The CDR3 length is 16 residues. The germline V gene encodes CDR1 MNHEY and CDR2 SMNVEV (reference sequence). The CDR3 DNA reads TGTGCCAGCAGTTCGGTACTAGCGGGAGGGCCGGATGAGCAGTTCTTC. Residues: CASSSVLAGGPDEQFF.

The genes are TRBV6-1 and TRBJ1-2, with 7 bases lining up with TRBD1. V lost 5 bases to trimming and J lost 5 bases; unmatched junction nucleotides: 17. The CDR3 has 17 amino acids. CDR1 MNHNS and CDR2 SASEGT come from the germline V gene. DNA of the CDR3: TGTGCCAGCAGTACGATCCAGACAGGGAAAGAGAGGTATGGCTACACCTTC. Protein: CASSTIQTGKERYGYTF.

The chain couples TRBV27 to TRBJ2-2, with 12 bases aligning to TRBD2. Germline CDR1 MNHEY, CDR2 SMNVEV (reference sequence). The V segment lost 5 bases and the J segment 5 bases; nucleotides outside the gene matches: 3. The CDR3 has 15 amino acids. The CDR3 coding sequence is TGTGCCAGCAGTCCCCTAGCGGGAGGGACCGGGGAGCTGTTTTTT. Translated: CASSPLAGGTGELFF.

The chain has TRBV7-2 and TRBJ1-1; D remains ambiguous. Germline values: CDR1 SGHTA, CDR2 FQGNSA. The length of the CDR3 is 19 residues. V was cut by 4 bases and J by 3 bases, with 27 bases left in between. The CDR3 DNA reads TGTGCCAGCAGCTCCCATCTGAACAGTTTGGTTTTGGGTGACACTGAAGCTTTCTTT. It encodes CASSSHLNSLVLGDTEAFF.

The rearrangement joins TRBV2 to TRBJ2-3; D is perhaps TRBD2 (6 bases). V was pared by 3 bases and J by 2 bases, with 15 bases between. The CDR3 runs 16 residues. CDR1 and CDR2 (germline): SNHLY, FYNNEI. CDR3 DNA: TGTGCCAGCAGTGATCACCCGGGAGAACTCACAGATACGCAGTATTTT. Amino acid sequence: CASSDHPGELTDTQYF.

The chain uses TRBV29-1 and TRBJ2-1, with 14 bases lining up with TRBD2. Germline V gives CDR1 SQVTM, CDR2 ANQGSEA. V lost 6 bases and J lost 1; bases outside the gene matches: 11. CDR3 length: 18 residues. The CDR3 spells CSVAPGLAGEGSYNEQFF. Written as DNA, the CDR3 is TGCAGCGTAGCTCCGGGACTAGCGGGGGAGGGATCCTACAATGAGCAGTTCTTC.

The chain recombines TRBV30 with TRBJ2-1; TRBD1 is a possible D gene (5 bases). The V end lost 2 bases, the J end lost 3 bases, and 14 bases lay between the germline ends. The germline gives CDR1 GTSNPN, CDR2 SVGIG (reference sequence). This CDR3 spans 15 amino acids. CDR3 region: CAWSPPTGHYNEQFF. CDR3 DNA sequence: TGTGCCTGGAGTCCTCCTACAGGTCACTACAATGAGCAGTTCTTC.

This sequence joins TRBV5-1 and TRBJ2-7, with TRBD1 identical over 9 bases. The CDR3 loop spans 14 amino acids. Losses at the gene ends were 3 bases for V and 5 bases for J; bases not matched to a gene: 6. The germline V gene encodes CDR1 SGHRS and CDR2 YFSETQ. The CDR3 DNA sequence: TGCGCCAGCAGCTACGGACAGGGGAACGACGAGCAGTACTTC. Amino acid sequence: CASSYGQGNDEQYF. The whole variable domain, remainder taken from reference TRBV5-1 and TRBJ2-7, is KAGVTQTPRYLIKTRGQQVTLSCSPISGHRSVSWYQQTPGQGLQFLFEYFSETQRNKGNFPGRFSGRQFSNSRSEMNVSTLELGDSALYLCASSYGQGNDEQYFGPGTRLTVT.

This chain links TRBV6-1 with TRBJ2-7, with D maybe TRBD1 (6 bases). In germline, CDR1 is MNHNS, CDR2 SASEGT. Trimming removed 3 bases from V and 1 base from J, with 7 bases in between. This CDR3 region has 13 residues. The CDR3, as DNA: TGTGCCAGCAGTGAGGGGGCTTCCTACGAGCAGTACTTC. It specifies CASSEGASYEQYF.

This chain connects TRBV7-9 to TRBJ1-4; possibly TRBD1 for D (6 bases). The CDR3 has 16 residues. The germline V gene has CDR1 SEHNR and CDR2 FQNEAQ (reference sequence). Trimming took 5 bases from V and 4 from J, leaving 17 bases between them. Here the CDR3 DNA reads TGTGCCAGCAGCCCTCTAGAGACAGGTCTTAATGAAAAACTGTTTTTT. Amino acid sequence: CASSPLETGLNEKLFF.

This clonotype was observed a handful of times. The chain is built from TRBV4-2 and TRBJ1-1, with D unresolved. The CDR3 spans 14 residues. CDR1 and CDR2 (germline): LGHNA, YNFKEQ. V shed 2 bases and J shed 1 base, with 8 bases lying between them. CDR3: CASSQLGENTEAFF. As DNA, the CDR3 is TGTGCCAGCAGCCAATTGGGAGAGAACACTGAAGCTTTCTTT.

This clonotype was detected only a few times. This chain's CDR3 is CASSLVATSTDTQYF. The CDR3 coding sequence is TGTGCCAGCAGTTTAGTCGCTACGAGCACAGATACGCAGTATTTT. The V and J genes are TRBV28 and TRBJ2-3; D is unresolved. Looked up from germline, CDR1 is MDHEN and CDR2 is SYDVKM. Trimming took 2 bases from V and 0 from J, leaving 9 bases between them. The length of the CDR3 is 15 residues.

V is TRBV6-2 or TRBV6-3 and J is TRBJ2-5; maybe TRBD2 (5 bases). The CDR3 spans 15 residues. Germline CDR1 reads MNHEY; CDR2 reads SVGEGT. With 2 bases removed from V and 7 bases from J, the gap between germline ends came to 17 bases. The CDR3 spells CASSYVSSTKGTQYF. In DNA, the CDR3 is TGTGCCAGCAGTTACGTTTCATCGACTAAGGGGACCCAGTACTTC.